Listed below are T cell receptor beta chains from one sample, sequenced in a study of blood T cell repertoires in COVID-19. Here immunoSEQ multiplex PCR was the method, and the copy in TCRdb shows in-frame clones only, minus some. Here the sample spans 150,000 to 200,000 clones, over 70% being singletons. The sequenced sample was PBMCs or T cells enriched from blood (not recorded which). All receptors derive from a woman aged 45-59 years in a cohort exposed to, infected with or recovered from COVID-19 (not recorded which). The CDR3 runs from the conserved cysteine through the conserved F or W. A D gene is named only where the DNA matches it firmly.

d_gene: TRBD2
j_gene: TRBJ2-5
v_gene: TRBV19
CDR3nt: TGTGCCAGTAGTATAGGGTTGACTAGCGGCGAGACCCAGTACTTC
CDR3aa: CASSIGLTSGETQYF

d_gene: -
j_gene: TRBJ1-5
v_gene: TRBV7-9
CDR3nt: TGTGCCAGCAGTCTCAGGGACAATCAGCCCCAGCATTTT
CDR3aa: CASSLRDNQPQHF

d_gene: -
j_gene: TRBJ2-1
v_gene: TRBV28
CDR3nt: TGTGCCAGCAGTTTGGGTCTAGCTTTTACTGAGCAGTTCTTC
CDR3aa: CASSLGLAFTEQFF

d_gene: TRBD1
j_gene: TRBJ1-1
v_gene: TRBV18
CDR3nt: TGTGCCAGCTCACCAACACAGGGGGCTACAATGAACACTGAAGCTTTCTTT
CDR3aa: CASSPTQGATMNTEAFF

d_gene: -
j_gene: TRBJ2-1
v_gene: TRBV3-1/TRBV3-2
CDR3nt: TGTGCCAGCAGTTTCAGGGTTGGCCTATTCCAGTTCTTC
CDR3aa: CASSFRVGLFQFF

d_gene: -
j_gene: TRBJ2-2
v_gene: TRBV28
CDR3nt: TGTGCCAGCAGTTTCTCTGTGAACACCGGGGAGCTGTTTTTT
CDR3aa: CASSFSVNTGELFF

d_gene: -
j_gene: TRBJ2-5
v_gene: TRBV28
CDR3nt: TGTGCCAGCAGTGGACGGAAGGGGGAGAATATCGAGACCCAGTACTTC
CDR3aa: CASSGRKGENIETQYF

d_gene: -
j_gene: TRBJ1-5
v_gene: TRBV2
CDR3nt: TGTGCCAGCAGCGTCAACAGAGTAAGCAATCAGCCCCAGCATTTT
CDR3aa: CASSVNRVSNQPQHF

d_gene: -
j_gene: TRBJ1-1
v_gene: TRBV7-3
CDR3nt: TGTGCCAGTTCGCAGTTTATGAACACTGAAGCTTTCTTT
CDR3aa: CASSQFMNTEAFF

d_gene: -
j_gene: TRBJ1-2
v_gene: TRBV19
CDR3nt: TGTGCCAGTAGTGCTGACAGGCCTTTTTGGCCTTATGGCTACACCTTC
CDR3aa: CASSADRPFWPYGYTF

d_gene: TRBD2
j_gene: TRBJ2-7
v_gene: TRBV6-1
CDR3nt: TGTGCCAGCAGTGAAGCCGCTAGCGGGAGGCCTCCTGGGCAGTACTTC
CDR3aa: CASSEAASGRPPGQYF

d_gene: -
j_gene: TRBJ1-4
v_gene: TRBV19
CDR3nt: TGTGCCAGTAGTATTGGGGCAGCCGAAAAACTGTTTTTT
CDR3aa: CASSIGAAEKLFF

d_gene: -
j_gene: TRBJ1-2
v_gene: TRBV9
CDR3nt: TGTGCCAGCAGCTCCCGAGGCCGCCAACATCGGGGCTACACCTTC
CDR3aa: CASSSRGRQHRGYTF

d_gene: -
j_gene: TRBJ2-7
v_gene: TRBV7-9
CDR3nt: TGTGCCAGCAGCTTAGGGGCGGGTTCCTACGAGCAGTACTTC
CDR3aa: CASSLGAGSYEQYF

d_gene: -
j_gene: TRBJ2-7
v_gene: TRBV29-1
CDR3nt: TGCAGCGTTAAGGTCCGTCCAGGTCCCTACGAGCAGTACTTC
CDR3aa: CSVKVRPGPYEQYF

d_gene: -
j_gene: TRBJ1-2
v_gene: TRBV7-9
CDR3nt: TGTGCCAGCAGCTTACTACAGGGAAGTGGAGGCTACACCTTC
CDR3aa: CASSLLQGSGGYTF